This passage covers 19 T cell receptor beta chains from one sample sequenced in a study of molecular identifiers for immune sequencing clone quantification. One entry per CDR3 protein, called by TCRdb with MiXCR from the PCR reads. Seen here are about 65,000 distinct CDR3 sequences, over 15% observed once, and the top ten hold roughly 1.5%. Sequencing used naive CD8+ T cells from blood, with Jurkat cell RNA spiked in. The subset was: FACS-sorted CD8+CD4-CCR7+CD45RA+ naive T cells. Receptor source: a human donor in good health. Some libraries in this study had Jurkat cell RNA spiked in.

This clonotype has a count of ten or more. The gene calls are TRBV27 and TRBJ2-5; maybe TRBD2 (6 bases). Trimming took 4 bases from V and 0 from J, leaving 9 bases between them. CDR3 length equals 14 residues. The germline V gene encodes CDR1 MNHEY and CDR2 SMNVEV (reference sequence). The CDR3 bases are TGTGCCAGCAGTTCGTTAGCGGACCAAGAGACCCAGTACTTC. It translates to CASSSLADQETQYF.

This clonotype was picked up many times. The V gene is TRBV4-1, the J gene TRBJ2-7; unclear D gene. CDR1 is MGHRA and CDR2 is YSYEKL in the germline V gene. The CDR3 totals 15 residues. V gave up 4 bases and J gave up 4 bases, with 17 bases separating them. The CDR3 reads CASSLKLADGYEQYF. The CDR3 coding sequence is TGCGCCAGCAGCCTCAAACTTGCGGATGGGTACGAGCAGTACTTC.

This clonotype was detected ten times or more. The chain joins TRBV27 to TRBJ1-1, with a possible D match to TRBD1 (6 bases). This CDR3 spans 14 amino acids. V gave up 5 bases and J gave up 3 bases, with 13 bases separating them. Germline values: CDR1 MNHEY, CDR2 SMNVEV (reference sequence). Here the CDR3 reads CASSQPTGHTEAFF. CDR3 nucleotides: TGTGCCAGCAGTCAACCGACAGGTCACACTGAAGCTTTCTTT.

This clonotype was observed a few times. This sequence joins TRBV5-5 and TRBJ1-3; D possibly corresponds to TRBD1 (5 bases). V was clipped by 4 bases and J by 2 bases, with 10 bases between them. The CDR3 extends over 14 amino acids. Germline V gives CDR1 SGHKS, CDR2 YYEKEE (reference sequence). The DNA of the CDR3 is TGTGCCAGCAGCGCGACAGCTACTGGAAACACCATATATTTT. Protein: CASSATATGNTIYF.

A few counts support this clonotype. The chain recombines TRBV2 with TRBJ2-7; D is undetermined. The CDR3 has 11 amino acids. V lost 4 bases and J lost 6, with 7 bases in between. Germline V gene lookup returns CDR1 SNHLY and CDR2 FYNNEI. As DNA, the CDR3 is TGTGCCAGCAGTGGTGATACCGAGCAGTACTTC. It specifies CASSGDTEQYF. Filled out from reference TRBV2 and TRBJ2-7, the complete variable domain reads EPEVTQTPSHQVTQMGQEVILRCVPISNHLYFYWYRQILGQKVEFLVSFYNNEISEKSEIFDDQFSVERPDGSNFTLKIRSTKLEDSAMYFCASSGDTEQYFGPGTRLTVT.

This clonotype was seen at least ten times. V usage is TRBV24-1 and J usage is TRBJ2-1; D possibly matches TRBD1 or TRBD2 (7 bases each). The CDR3 is 14 residues long. Per germline, CDR1 KGHDR and CDR2 SFDVKD. The V end lost 5 bases, the J end lost 4 bases, and 11 bases lay between the germline ends. CDR3 bases: TGTGCCACCAGTGCAGGGGGGGTTTACAATGAGCAGTTCTTC. It yields the protein CATSAGGVYNEQFF.

Note on this clonotype: This sequence may be a read error, since a much larger clone differs from it by one base. J is TRBJ1-2 and V is TRBV7-9; tentatively, D is TRBD1 (6 bases). Germline CDR1 and CDR2: SEHNR and FQNEAQ (reference sequence). CDR3 size: 13 residues. CDR3 in DNA: TGTGCCGGCAGCTTAGCGAACAGGGATGGCTACACCTTC. This sequence encodes CAGSLANRDGYTF.

This clonotype was observed at least ten times. The rearrangement joins TRBV11-2 to TRBJ2-1, with TRBD2 identical over 10 bases. Trimming removed 5 bases from V and 4 bases from J; junction bases left unmatched: 8. The CDR3 length is 16 residues. Germline lookup yields CDR1 SGHAT and CDR2 FQNNGV. The chain's CDR3 is CASSPHGLADYNEQFF. DNA of the CDR3: TGTGCCAGCAGCCCCCACGGACTAGCGGATTACAATGAGCAGTTCTTC.

Many counts were recorded for this clonotype. The CDR3 nucleotides read TGTGCCAGCAGCCAAGACAGGGGTTATGACACTGAAGCTTTCTTT. Encoded protein: CASSQDRGYDTEAFF. V usage is TRBV4-2 and J usage is TRBJ1-1; tentatively, D is TRBD1 (6 bases). V was cut by 0 bases and J by 3 bases, with 11 bases left in between. The germline gives CDR1 LGHNA, CDR2 YNFKEQ. The CDR3 runs 15 residues.

This clonotype was seen repeatedly, ten times or more. The gene calls are TRBV7-8 and TRBJ2-1; no firm D call. V dropped 6 bases and J dropped 7 bases, with 22 bases sitting between them. CDR1 is SGHVS, CDR2 FQNEAQ, per germline. CDR3 length equals 16 residues. The chain's CDR3 is CASRDSRDVLRNEQFF. The CDR3, as DNA: TGTGCCAGCAGGGATTCGCGTGACGTGTTGCGGAATGAGCAGTTCTTC.

With respect to this clonotype: This may stem from a read error, because a much larger clone lies one nucleotide away. J is TRBJ2-3 and V is TRBV6-2 or TRBV6-3, with a possible D match to TRBD1 (5 bases). This CDR3 contains 14 residues. Germline V gene sequence: CDR1 MNHEY, CDR2 SVGEGT. The CDR3 spells CASSWGPNTDTRYF. DNA for the CDR3: TGTGCCAGCAGTTGGGGCCCGAACACAGATACGCGGTATTTT.

Note on this clonotype: A much larger clone differs by one base, so this may be a read error. The rearrangement uses TRBV28 and TRBJ2-7; D uncertain. Germline V lookup: CDR1 MDHEN, CDR2 SYDVKM. The CDR3 contains 13 residues. Trimming took 1 base from V and 4 from J, leaving 8 bases between them. CDR3 DNA: TGTGCCAGCAGTTTATCTGCCCGGTACGAGCAGTACTTC. It yields the protein CASSLSARYEQYF.

This chain links TRBV5-3 with TRBJ2-7; 7 nucleotides line up with TRBD1. TRBV5-3 is an ORF for which the function is uncertain. The ends lost 8 bases at V and 0 bases at J; junction bases unmatched: 11. The CDR3 is 15 amino acids. In DNA, the CDR3 is TGTGCCAGCAGCGACCAGGGGGAGAGCTCCTACGAGCAGTACTTC. As protein: CASSDQGESSYEQYF.

This chain joins TRBV29-1 and TRBJ2-3; unclear D gene. The J call may be faulty, since TRBJ1-5 better matches the DNA end. CDR1 and CDR2 from the germline V gene are SQVTM and ANQGSEA. The CDR3 sequence is 13 residues long. CDR3 DNA: TGCAGCGTTGGAGATGGCCCCACAGATACGCAGCATTTT. Its translation is CSVGDGPTDTQHF.

This clonotype was observed at least ten times. The rearrangement links TRBV27 to TRBJ2-7; 8 nucleotides match TRBD1. The CDR3 runs to 16 residues. V shed 3 bases and J 2 bases; nucleotides not matched to a gene: 9. Germline CDR1 MNHEY, CDR2 SMNVEV (reference sequence). The CDR3 region is CASSFQGAEDPYEQYF. The CDR3 nucleotides read TGTGCCAGCAGTTTTCAGGGGGCGGAAGACCCCTACGAGCAGTACTTC.

The chain is built from TRBV6-2 or TRBV6-3 and TRBJ2-7; TRBD1 is a possible D gene (6 bases). Germline CDR1 is MNHEY and CDR2 is SVGEGT. CDR3 length: 13 amino acids. Deletions cut 5 bases from V and 3 bases from J, with 11 bases between. CDR3 loop: CASSTGQYYEQYF. The DNA for the CDR3 is TGTGCCAGCAGTACCGGACAGTACTACGAGCAGTACTTC.

A few counts support this clonotype. The chain employs TRBV11-3 and TRBJ2-1; D ambiguous. CDR3 size: 14 residues. The germline V gene has CDR1 SGHNT and CDR2 YENEEA. The V and J ends lost 4 bases and 5 bases respectively, with 12 bases between them. The CDR3 sequence: CASSSVSLDNEQFF. CDR3 DNA sequence: TGTGCCAGCAGCTCTGTGTCCCTGGACAATGAGCAGTTCTTC. Looking up the rest from reference TRBV11-3 and TRBJ2-1 gives the full variable domain: EAGVVQSPRYKIIEKKQPVAFWCNPISGHNTLYWYLQNLGQGPELLIRYENEEAVDDSQLPKDRFSAERLKGVDSTLKIQPAELGDSAVYLCASSSVSLDNEQFFGPGTRLTVL.

There are many counts of this clonotype. The chain joins TRBV27 to TRBJ2-2; D ambiguous. Germline loops: CDR1 MNHEY, CDR2 SMNVEV (reference sequence). Trimming removed 5 bases from V and 2 bases from J, with 15 bases in between. This CDR3 is 16 amino acids long. The CDR3 protein is CASSTLYSLNTGELFF. Written as DNA, the CDR3 is TGTGCCAGCAGTACCCTTTATTCACTCAACACCGGGGAGCTGTTTTTT.

This clonotype was counted many times. V and J are TRBV4-1 and TRBJ1-1; D uncertain. Trimming stripped 1 base from V and 5 bases from J, with 11 bases between. Germline CDR1 reads MGHRA; CDR2 reads YSYEKL. This CDR3 spans 14 amino acids. CDR3 loop: CASSQAGGWTEAFF. DNA of the CDR3: TGCGCCAGCAGCCAAGCAGGAGGGTGGACTGAAGCTTTCTTT.